This TCR beta chain appears in the sequencing data of a study of T-cell reconstitution after alpha-beta-depleted transplantation in children. V was pared by 5 bases and J by 7 bases, with 17 bases between. This CDR3 contains 14 residues. CDR1 and CDR2 (germline): SEHNR, FQNEAQ (reference sequence). Preparation of the TCRbeta library used unique molecular identifiers. TCRdb reprocessed the PCR reads via MiXCR and lists one record per CDR3 protein. The top ten hold around 2.3% of the sample, which has about 500,000 distinct CDR3 sequences, about 30% seen once. This receptor was identified in a human donor who donated a stem cell graft to a child with aplastic anemia. The input for sequencing was PBMCs from the stem cell graft donor, taken from the stem cell graft. This rearrangement joins TRBV7-9 to TRBJ1-2; D uncertain. As DNA, the CDR3 is TGTGCCAGCAGCCACAATCTAGACCTCTTTGGCTACACCTTC. Encoded protein: CASSHNLDLFGYTF.